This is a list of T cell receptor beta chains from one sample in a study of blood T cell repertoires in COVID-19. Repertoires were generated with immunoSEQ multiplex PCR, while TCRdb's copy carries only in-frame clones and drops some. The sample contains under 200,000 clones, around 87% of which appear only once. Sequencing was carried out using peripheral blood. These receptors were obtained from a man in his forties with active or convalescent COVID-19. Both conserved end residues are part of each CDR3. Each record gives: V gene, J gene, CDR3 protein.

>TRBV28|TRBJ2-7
CASSSRRTGGSTSYEQYF
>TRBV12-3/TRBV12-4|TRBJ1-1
CASRELNTEAFF
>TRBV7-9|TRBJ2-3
CASSYDYHTDTQYF
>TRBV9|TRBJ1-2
CASSVGRRTGYYGYTF
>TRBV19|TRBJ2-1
CASSEETGNNEQFF
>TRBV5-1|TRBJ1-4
CASSLTGVRTNEKLFF
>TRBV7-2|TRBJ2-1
CASSEKGGDHEQFF
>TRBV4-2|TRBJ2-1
CASSPGTSGYNEQFF
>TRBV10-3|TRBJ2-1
CAIRSDRGGYNEQFF
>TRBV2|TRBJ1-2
CASSSKGQGSGYTF
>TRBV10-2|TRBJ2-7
CASSERGSSYEQYF
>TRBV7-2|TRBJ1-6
CASSDPTGGFSPLHF
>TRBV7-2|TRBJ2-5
CASRFPPGSAQYF
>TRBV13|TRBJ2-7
CASSIRDRHNEQYF
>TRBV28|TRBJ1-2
CASSLSSIYGYTF
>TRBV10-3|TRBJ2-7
CAISESRQRSYEQYF
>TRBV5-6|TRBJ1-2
CASSLGTANYGYTF
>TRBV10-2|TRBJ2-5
CASSRMARGYQETQYF
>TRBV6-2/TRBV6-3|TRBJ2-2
CASSYVGQGVGELFF
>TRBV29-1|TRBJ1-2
CSVDSGGANYGYTF
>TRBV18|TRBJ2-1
CASSLLASGGARWYNEQFF
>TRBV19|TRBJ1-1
CASSIARQRNTEAFF
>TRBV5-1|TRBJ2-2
CASCDGGVGGELFF
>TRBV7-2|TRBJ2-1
CASSLAIPNEQFF
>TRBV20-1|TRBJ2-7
CSASLAWEQYF
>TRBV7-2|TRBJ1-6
CASSRLPSPLHF
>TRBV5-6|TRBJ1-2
CASSPDAGNYNYGYTF
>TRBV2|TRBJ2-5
CASSPGQGAWETQYF
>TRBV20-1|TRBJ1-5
CSASQGRGYQPQHF
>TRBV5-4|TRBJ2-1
CASSLVGTRDEQFF
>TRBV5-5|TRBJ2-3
CASSRYGAGGTSGTDTQYF